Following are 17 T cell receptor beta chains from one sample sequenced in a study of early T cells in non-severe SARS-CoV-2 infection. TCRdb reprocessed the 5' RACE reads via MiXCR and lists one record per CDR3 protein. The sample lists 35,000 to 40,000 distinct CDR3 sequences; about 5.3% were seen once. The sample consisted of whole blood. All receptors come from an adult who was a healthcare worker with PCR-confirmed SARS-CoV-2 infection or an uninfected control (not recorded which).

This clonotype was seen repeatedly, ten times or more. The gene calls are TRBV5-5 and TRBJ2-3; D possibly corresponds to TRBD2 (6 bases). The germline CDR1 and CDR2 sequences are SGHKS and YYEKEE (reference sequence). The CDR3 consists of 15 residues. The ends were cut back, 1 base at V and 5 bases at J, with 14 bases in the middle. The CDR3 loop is CASSLLGGRGDTQYF. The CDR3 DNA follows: TGTGCCAGCAGCTTGTTAGGCGGGCGGGGAGATACGCAGTATTTT. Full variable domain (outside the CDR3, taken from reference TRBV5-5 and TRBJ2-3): DAGVTQSPTHLIKTRGQQVTLRCSPISGHKSVSWYQQVLGQGPQFIFQYYEKEERGRGNFPDRFSARQFPNYSSELNVNALLLGDSALYLCASSLLGGRGDTQYFGPGTRLTVL.

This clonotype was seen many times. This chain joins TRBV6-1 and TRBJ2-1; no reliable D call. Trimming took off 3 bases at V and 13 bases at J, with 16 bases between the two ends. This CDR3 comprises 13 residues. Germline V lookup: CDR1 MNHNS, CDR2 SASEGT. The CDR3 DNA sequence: TGTGCCAGCAGTGACCGTTATCCTTTGGGCCAGTTCTTC. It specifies CASSDRYPLGQFF.

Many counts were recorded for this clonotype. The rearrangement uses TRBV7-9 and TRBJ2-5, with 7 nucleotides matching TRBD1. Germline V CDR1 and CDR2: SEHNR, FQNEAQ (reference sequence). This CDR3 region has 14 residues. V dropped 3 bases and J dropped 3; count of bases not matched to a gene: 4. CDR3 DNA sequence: TGTGCCAGCAGCTTCGGGGACAGAAAAGAGACCCAGTACTTC. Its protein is CASSFGDRKETQYF.

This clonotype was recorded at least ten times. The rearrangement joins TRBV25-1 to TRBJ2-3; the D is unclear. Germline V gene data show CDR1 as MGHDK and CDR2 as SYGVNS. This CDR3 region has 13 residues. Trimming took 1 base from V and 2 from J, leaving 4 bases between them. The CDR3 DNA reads TGTGCCAGCAGTGAATCGAACACAGATACGCAGTATTTT. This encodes CASSESNTDTQYF.

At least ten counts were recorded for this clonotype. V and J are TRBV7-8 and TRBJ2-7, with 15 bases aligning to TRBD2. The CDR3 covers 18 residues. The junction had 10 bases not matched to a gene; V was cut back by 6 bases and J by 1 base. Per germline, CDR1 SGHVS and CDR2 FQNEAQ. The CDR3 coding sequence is TGTGCCAGCAGTCCAGGACTAGCGGGAGGGCCGGGTTCCTACGAGCAGTACTTC. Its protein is CASSPGLAGGPGSYEQYF.

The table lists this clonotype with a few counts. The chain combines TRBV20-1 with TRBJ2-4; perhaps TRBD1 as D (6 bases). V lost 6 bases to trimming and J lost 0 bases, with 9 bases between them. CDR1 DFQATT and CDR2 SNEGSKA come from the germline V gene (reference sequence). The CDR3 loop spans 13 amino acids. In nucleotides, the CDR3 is TGCAGTGCCCTACAGGGAGCCAAAAACATTCAGTACTTC. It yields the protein CSALQGAKNIQYF.

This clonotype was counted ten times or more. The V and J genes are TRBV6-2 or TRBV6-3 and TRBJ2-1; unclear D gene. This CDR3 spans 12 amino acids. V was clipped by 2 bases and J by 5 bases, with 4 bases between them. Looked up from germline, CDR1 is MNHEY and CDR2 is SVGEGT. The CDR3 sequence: CASSYQNNEQFF. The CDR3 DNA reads TGTGCCAGCAGTTACCAAAACAATGAGCAGTTCTTC.

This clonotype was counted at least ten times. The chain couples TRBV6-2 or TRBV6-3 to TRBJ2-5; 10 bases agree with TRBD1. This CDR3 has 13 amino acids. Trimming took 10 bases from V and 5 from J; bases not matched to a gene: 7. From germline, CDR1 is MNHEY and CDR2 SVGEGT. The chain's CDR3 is CATRDRGVETQYF. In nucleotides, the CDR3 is TGTGCCACCCGGGACAGGGGTGTGGAGACCCAGTACTTC.

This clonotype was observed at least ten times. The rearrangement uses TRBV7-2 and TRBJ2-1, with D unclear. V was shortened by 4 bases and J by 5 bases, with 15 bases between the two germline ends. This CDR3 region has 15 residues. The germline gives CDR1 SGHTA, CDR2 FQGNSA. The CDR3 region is CASSSRSANHNEQFF. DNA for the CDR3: TGTGCCAGCAGCTCCCGGTCGGCCAACCACAATGAGCAGTTCTTC.

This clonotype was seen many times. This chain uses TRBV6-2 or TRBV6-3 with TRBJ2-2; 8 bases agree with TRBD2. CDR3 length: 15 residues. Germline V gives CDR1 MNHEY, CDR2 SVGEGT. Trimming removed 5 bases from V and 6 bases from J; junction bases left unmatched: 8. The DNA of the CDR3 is TGTGCCAGCAGTAAAGGGACTAGAGGCGCCGGGGAGCTGTTTTTT. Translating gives CASSKGTRGAGELFF.

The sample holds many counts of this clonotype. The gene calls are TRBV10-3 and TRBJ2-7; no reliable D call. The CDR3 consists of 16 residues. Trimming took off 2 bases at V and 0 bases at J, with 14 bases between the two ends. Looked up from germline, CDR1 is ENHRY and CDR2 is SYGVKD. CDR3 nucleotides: TGTGCCATCAGTGAGGACGCGGCCCTCAGCTCCTACGAGCAGTACTTC. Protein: CAISEDAALSSYEQYF.

The CDR3 nucleotides are TGTGCCAGCAGCCAAGTTAGTGGGGCCAACGTCCTGACTTTC. Translated, it gives CASSQVSGANVLTF. This chain links TRBV14 with TRBJ2-6, with D unresolved. Trimming took 1 base from V and 3 from J, leaving 4 bases between them. Germline values: CDR1 SGHDN, CDR2 FVKESK. The CDR3 sequence is 14 residues long.

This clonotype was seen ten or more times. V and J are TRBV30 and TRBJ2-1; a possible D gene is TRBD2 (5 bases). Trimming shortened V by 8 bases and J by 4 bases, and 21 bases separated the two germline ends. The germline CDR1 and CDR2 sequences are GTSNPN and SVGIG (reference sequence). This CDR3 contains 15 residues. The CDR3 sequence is CALTPWRVIYNEQFF. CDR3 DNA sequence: TGTGCCCTGACCCCCTGGCGGGTAATATACAATGAGCAGTTCTTC.

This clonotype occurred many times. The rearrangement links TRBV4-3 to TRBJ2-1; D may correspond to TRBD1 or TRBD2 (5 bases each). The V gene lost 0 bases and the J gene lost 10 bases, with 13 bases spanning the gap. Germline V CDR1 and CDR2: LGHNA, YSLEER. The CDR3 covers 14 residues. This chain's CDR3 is CASSQEVRGVEQFF. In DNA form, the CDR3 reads TGCGCCAGCAGCCAAGAGGTGAGGGGCGTAGAGCAGTTCTTC.

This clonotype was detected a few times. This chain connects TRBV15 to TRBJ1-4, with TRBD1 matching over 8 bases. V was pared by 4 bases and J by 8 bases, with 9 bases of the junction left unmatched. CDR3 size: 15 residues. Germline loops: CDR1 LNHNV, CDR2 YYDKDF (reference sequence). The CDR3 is CATSTGTGGEEKLFF. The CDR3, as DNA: TGTGCCACCAGCACAGGAACAGGGGGAGAGGAAAAACTGTTTTTT.

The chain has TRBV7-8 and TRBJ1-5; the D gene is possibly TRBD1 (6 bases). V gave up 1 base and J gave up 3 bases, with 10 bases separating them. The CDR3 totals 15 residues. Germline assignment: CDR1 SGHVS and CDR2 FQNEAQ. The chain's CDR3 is CASSLEQGVNQPQHF. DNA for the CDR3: TGTGCCAGCAGCTTAGAACAGGGAGTCAATCAGCCCCAGCATTTT.

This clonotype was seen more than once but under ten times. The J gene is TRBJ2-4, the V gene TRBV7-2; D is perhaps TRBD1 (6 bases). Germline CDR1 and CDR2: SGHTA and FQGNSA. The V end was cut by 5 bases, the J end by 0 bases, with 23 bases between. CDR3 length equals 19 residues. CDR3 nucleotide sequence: TGTGCCAGCAGCCCCGCAACGTCCGGCAGGGGAAGAGCCAAAAACATTCAGTACTTC. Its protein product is CASSPATSGRGRAKNIQYF.